This T cell receptor beta chain was recovered during a study of shared clonotypes between healthy human individuals. Study in general: Three CD4 naive, three CD4 memory, two CD8 naive and one CD8 memory plate were used per donor.

Terminally differentiated effector memory CD45RA+ cells were left out of the naive CD8 fraction, which was CD45RO-negative and positively selected for CCR7. Assay used: immunoSEQ multiplex PCR; TCRdb lists only in-frame clones, some missing. The sample records about 2.1 million clones, just under 95% being singletons. Concerning this clone itself: At the DNA level, this CDR3 is encoded by other sequences in the same sample as well.

This TCR derives from a man between 18 and 29 years old in good health. Some clones in this sample may be carry-over from other donors' samples. The sequenced material came from naive CD8+ T cells from PBMCs.

CDR3: CASSLGTGGNTEAFF. The CDR3 nucleotides are TGCGCCAGCAGCTTGGGTACAGGGGGGAACACTGAAGCTTTCTTT. V and J are TRBV5-1 and TRBJ1-1, with TRBD1 matching over 8 bases. Unmatched junction bases numbered 2, after V lost 0 bases and J lost 1 base. The CDR3 has 15 residues. The germline gives CDR1 SGHRS, CDR2 YFSETQ.